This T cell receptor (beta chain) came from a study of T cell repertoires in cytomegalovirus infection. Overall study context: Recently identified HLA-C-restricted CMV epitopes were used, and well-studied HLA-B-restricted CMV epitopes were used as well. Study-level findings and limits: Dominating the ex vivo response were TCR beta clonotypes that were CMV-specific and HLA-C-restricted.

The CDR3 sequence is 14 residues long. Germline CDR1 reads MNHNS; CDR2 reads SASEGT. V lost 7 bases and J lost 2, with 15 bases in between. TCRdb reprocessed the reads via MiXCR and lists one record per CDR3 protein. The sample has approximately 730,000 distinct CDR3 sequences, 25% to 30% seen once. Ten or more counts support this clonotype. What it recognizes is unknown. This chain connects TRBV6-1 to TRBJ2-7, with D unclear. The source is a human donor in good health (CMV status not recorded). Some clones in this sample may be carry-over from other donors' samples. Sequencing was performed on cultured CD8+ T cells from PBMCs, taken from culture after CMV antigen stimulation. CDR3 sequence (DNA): TGTGCCAGCACCCTTGCGGCGGAAACCTACGAGCAGTACTTC. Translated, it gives CASTLAAETYEQYF.